The 25 T cell receptor beta chains reported below all come from one sample, sequenced in a study of T cell responses to AZD1222 COVID-19 vaccine. Method: immunoSEQ multiplex PCR; TCRdb's copy keeps in-frame clones and lacks some. The repertoire includes approximately 130,000 clones, roughly nine tenths of them detected once, and around 2.9% sits in the top ten. Sequenced here: peripheral blood, sampled 28 days after the second AZD1222 dose. The receptors shown here come from an adult who received the AZD1222 COVID-19 vaccine.

The chain links TRBV3-1 (or the pseudogene TRBV3-2) to TRBJ2-1; the D gene is possibly TRBD2 (6 bases). CDR1 and CDR2 (germline): LGHDT, YNNKEL (reference sequence). This CDR3 contains 15 residues. Trimming pared 4 bases from V and 6 bases from J, leaving 16 bases between. For the CDR3, the DNA is TGTGCCAGCAGCCGGGGCGGGGACCGAGGCAATGAGCAGTTCTTC. Its translation: CASSRGGDRGNEQFF.

The chain links TRBV7-9 to TRBJ1-4, with D possibly being TRBD1 (5 bases). Germline V lookup: CDR1 SEHNR, CDR2 FQNEAQ (reference sequence). This CDR3 contains 15 residues. The ends were cut back, 6 bases at V and 5 bases at J, with 16 bases in the middle. The CDR3 is CASSPRGQSNEKLFF. The CDR3, as DNA: TGTGCCAGCAGTCCAAGGGGCCAGTCCAATGAAAAACTGTTTTTT.

V is TRBV18 and J is TRBJ2-7; D gene uncertain. The germline V gene has CDR1 KGHSH and CDR2 LQKENI. The CDR3 is 11 residues long. Deletions cut 5 bases from V and 7 bases from J, with 9 bases between. Here the CDR3 reads CASSELKEQYF. In nucleotides, the CDR3 is TGTGCCAGCTCAGAGTTGAAAGAGCAGTACTTC.

The V gene is TRBV30, the J gene TRBJ1-2; a possible D gene is TRBD1 (5 bases). From germline, CDR1 is GTSNPN and CDR2 SVGIG (reference sequence). This CDR3 region has 14 residues. Between the trimmed V and J ends, which lost 0 bases and 11 bases, there was a span of 19 bases. The chain's CDR3 is CAWSVRGKRAEYTF. The CDR3 nucleotides are TGTGCCTGGAGTGTCCGGGGCAAAAGGGCGGAATACACCTTC.

The gene calls are TRBV6-5 and TRBJ2-7, with 10 bases lining up with TRBD1. The germline V gene has CDR1 MNHEY and CDR2 SVGAGI. J gave up 2 bases and V 4 bases, and 5 bases lay outside the gene matches. The CDR3 has 15 amino acids. CDR3 residues: CASSSAGTGAYEQYF. The CDR3 DNA is TGTGCCAGCAGTTCCGCCGGGACAGGGGCCTACGAGCAGTACTTC.

V usage is TRBV4-3 and J usage is TRBJ1-6, with D unclear. CDR1 and CDR2 (germline): LGHNA, YSLEER. Deletions cut 0 bases from V and 6 bases from J, with 12 bases between. CDR3 length: 16 residues. CDR3 DNA: TGCGCCAGCAGCCAAGATGCCTGGGGAGGTAATTCACCCCTCCACTTT. Translated: CASSQDAWGGNSPLHF.

V usage is TRBV3-1 (or the pseudogene TRBV3-2) and J usage is TRBJ2-3; no firm D call. This CDR3 comprises 17 residues. V was shortened by 1 base and J by 1 base, with 15 bases between the two germline ends. Per germline, CDR1 LGHDT and CDR2 YNNKEL (reference sequence). CDR3 residues: CASSQGDPPYGTDTQYF. The CDR3 DNA sequence: TGTGCCAGCAGCCAAGGAGATCCCCCTTACGGCACAGATACGCAGTATTTT.

This chain uses TRBV6-8 with TRBJ1-2; maybe TRBD1 (6 bases). The CDR3 runs 15 residues. Germline V lookup: CDR1 MNHGY, CDR2 SAAAGT. V lost 6 bases, J lost 7 bases, and 21 bases lay in between. CDR3 DNA: TGTGCCAGCAGCCCCCCTGACAGGCCCTGTGCTGGCTACACCTTC. Protein: CASSPPDRPCAGYTF.

CDR3 sequence: CAWRVKGMGAGGQFF. Written as DNA, the CDR3 is TGTGCCTGGAGGGTTAAGGGGATGGGGGCTGGTGGGCAGTTCTTC. J is TRBJ2-1 and V is TRBV30; D perhaps matches TRBD1 (6 bases). The CDR3 sequence is 15 residues long. Trimming took off 3 bases at V and 12 bases at J, with 24 bases between the two ends. The germline V gene encodes CDR1 GTSNPN and CDR2 SVGIG (reference sequence).

In DNA, the CDR3 is TGCGCCAGCAGCTTGGAAGGGACTTCAGGATACGAGCAGTACTTC. This sequence encodes CASSLEGTSGYEQYF. J is TRBJ2-7 and V is TRBV5-1, with a possible D match to TRBD2 (6 bases). The CDR3 length is 15 residues. In germline, CDR1 is SGHRS, CDR2 YFSETQ. V was trimmed by 0 bases and J by 4 bases, leaving 14 bases between them.

The chain uses TRBV5-1 and TRBJ1-2; D is unresolved. V lost 4 bases, J lost 2 bases, and 21 bases lay in between. CDR1 is SGHRS, CDR2 YFSETQ, per germline. The CDR3 extends over 17 amino acids. In nucleotides, the CDR3 is TGCGCCAGCAGCCTTACCCAAACTACGCGGGGAAACTATGGCTACACCTTC. Protein: CASSLTQTTRGNYGYTF.

J is TRBJ1-6 and V is TRBV4-2; a possible D gene is TRBD1 (5 bases). The CDR3 runs 16 residues. V was cut by 2 bases and J by 6 bases, with 14 bases left in between. The germline V gene has CDR1 LGHNA and CDR2 YNFKEQ. This CDR3 is CASSQTVGTFNSPLHF. The CDR3 nucleotides are TGTGCCAGCAGCCAAACCGTTGGGACTTTTAATTCACCCCTCCACTTT.

CDR3 DNA: TGTGCCAGCTCACCACCGGCTTACAGCCAGAACACTGAAGCTTTCTTT. Protein: CASSPPAYSQNTEAFF. The chain combines TRBV18 with TRBJ1-1; D remains unclear. Between the trimmed V and J ends, which lost 0 bases and 1 base, there was a span of 12 bases. The CDR3 extends over 16 amino acids. The germline CDR1 and CDR2 sequences are KGHSH and LQKENI.

The CDR3 DNA reads as TGTGCCAGCAGCTCAGGACTAGTAAGCAACGAGCAGTACTTC. Translated: CASSSGLVSNEQYF. The gene calls are TRBV11-2 and TRBJ2-7, with 7 bases identical to TRBD2. The CDR3 spans 14 residues. The germline CDR1 and CDR2 sequences are SGHAT and FQNNGV. The junction had 8 bases not matched to a gene; V was cut back by 4 bases and J by 5 bases.

This rearrangement joins TRBV7-9 to TRBJ2-3, with D perhaps TRBD2 (5 bases). CDR3 length equals 16 residues. Germline CDR1 SEHNR, CDR2 FQNEAQ (reference sequence). The germline V and J ends were trimmed by 0 bases and 2 bases, with 12 bases remaining between them. For the CDR3, the DNA is TGTGCCAGCAGCTTAGCTGCGACTACCGACACAGATACGCAGTATTTT. Encoded protein: CASSLAATTDTDTQYF. Full variable domain (rest looked up from reference TRBV7-9 and TRBJ2-3): DTGVSQNPRHKITKRGQNVTFRCDPISEHNRLYWYRQTLGQGPEFLTYFQNEAQLEKSRLLSDRFSAERPKGSFSTLEIQRTEQGDSAMYLCASSLAATTDTDTQYFGPGTRLTVL.

The chain employs TRBV6-1 and TRBJ2-7; D call uncertain. The V gene lost 0 bases and the J gene lost 3 bases, with 6 bases spanning the gap. The CDR3 has 13 amino acids. CDR1 is MNHNS and CDR2 is SASEGT in the germline V gene. For the CDR3, the DNA is TGTGCCAGCAGTGAAGCTGCCAGCTACGAGCAGTACTTC. Translated, it gives CASSEAASYEQYF.

The rearrangement uses TRBV4-1 and TRBJ1-4; D is unresolved. In germline, CDR1 is MGHRA, CDR2 YSYEKL. The V end lost 1 base, the J end lost 10 bases, and 10 bases lay between the germline ends. CDR3 length: 13 residues. CDR3 sequence (DNA): TGCGCCAGCAGCCAAGGAGTGGCCGGAAAACTGTTTTTT. Translating it yields CASSQGVAGKLFF.

Points on this clone: Other DNA sequences in this sample translate to the same CDR3. This chain links TRBV6-5 with TRBJ2-7, with a tentative D call TRBD2 (5 bases). The V end lost 6 bases, the J end lost 3 bases, and 12 bases lay between the germline ends. CDR1 and CDR2 from the germline V gene are MNHEY and SVGAGI. This CDR3 has 13 residues. The CDR3 DNA follows: TGTGCCAGCAGGCAAAGGGAGAGCTACGAGCAGTACTTC. This codes for CASRQRESYEQYF.

The chain carries TRBV7-8 and TRBJ1-3; D is ambiguous. The CDR3 runs to 16 residues. The germline V gene encodes CDR1 SGHVS and CDR2 FQNEAQ. V gave up 2 bases and J gave up 0 bases, with 11 bases separating them. The CDR3 DNA follows: TGTGCCAGCAGCTTATTAGGGAGAGGCTCTGGAAACACCATATATTTT. Translated: CASSLLGRGSGNTIYF. The full variable domain, its missing parts supplied by reference TRBV7-8 and TRBJ1-3, is GAGVSQSPRYKVAKRGQDVALRCDPISGHVSLFWYQQALGQGPEFLTYFQNEAQLDKSGLPSDRFFAERPEGSVSTLKIQRTQQEDSAVYLCASSLLGRGSGNTIYFGEGSWLTVV.

The V call is TRBV20-1, the J call TRBJ2-2, with D unclear. The CDR3 totals 10 residues. In germline, CDR1 is DFQATT, CDR2 SNEGSKA (reference sequence). The CDR3 reads CRLPARELFF. The CDR3, as DNA: TGCAGACTACCCGCTCGGGAGCTGTTTTTT.

This chain links TRBV5-1 with TRBJ1-6; D gene uncertain. The CDR3 loop spans 15 amino acids. Trimming took 0 bases from V and 7 from J, leaving 11 bases between them. Looked up from germline, CDR1 is SGHRS and CDR2 is YFSETQ. CDR3 region: CASSLGPAANSPLHF. The CDR3 DNA sequence: TGCGCCAGCAGCTTGGGACCTGCGGCGAATTCACCCCTCCACTTT.

The rearrangement joins TRBV4-3 to TRBJ2-3; D tentatively reads TRBD1 or TRBD2 (5 bases each). Per germline, CDR1 LGHNA and CDR2 YSLEER. The V gene lost 0 bases and the J gene lost 0 bases, with 10 bases spanning the gap. The length of the CDR3 is 16 residues. The CDR3: CASSQDNGASTDTQYF. The CDR3 bases are TGCGCCAGCAGCCAAGACAACGGGGCTAGCACAGATACGCAGTATTTT.

The genes are TRBV7-2 and TRBJ2-7, with D possibly matching TRBD1 (6 bases). The length of the CDR3 is 14 residues. Trimming took off 5 bases at V and 4 bases at J, with 15 bases between the two ends. Germline loops: CDR1 SGHTA, CDR2 FQGNSA. The DNA of the CDR3 is TGTGCCAGCAGCCCCGGTGTGGGGGCTTACGAGCAGTACTTC. As protein: CASSPGVGAYEQYF.

This chain joins TRBV4-3 and TRBJ1-4; tentative D call: TRBD1 (6 bases). V gave up 1 base and J gave up 2 bases, with 11 bases separating them. This CDR3 contains 16 residues. Germline loops: CDR1 LGHNA, CDR2 YSLEER. The CDR3 protein is CASSQGNRATNEKLFF. As DNA, the CDR3 is TGCGCCAGCAGCCAAGGGAACAGGGCGACTAATGAAAAACTGTTTTTT.

This rearrangement joins TRBV6-5 to TRBJ2-7, with 7 nucleotides matching TRBD1. The CDR3 runs 13 residues. V was pared by 4 bases and J by 6 bases, with 6 bases of the junction left unmatched. Germline lookup yields CDR1 MNHEY and CDR2 SVGAGI. The CDR3 sequence is CASSSTGRGEQYF. As DNA, the CDR3 is TGTGCCAGCAGTTCGACAGGGAGAGGCGAGCAGTACTTC.